These T cell receptor beta chains were read from a single sample in a study of blood T cells in healthy people across ages. MiXCR, run by TCRdb on the 5' RACE reads, gives a single entry per CDR3 protein. The sample includes some 900,000 distinct CDR3 sequences, approximately 49% of them seen just once. The sample was blood. The receptors originated from a man aged 25 to 40 in good health. The CDR3 runs from the conserved cysteine through the conserved F or W. Size is stated for part of the rows, as once, few or many counts, or as a class when the clone is expanded.

J gene: TRBJ2-5
clone size: few
V gene: TRBV27
CDR3 protein: CASSRIGKRGETQYF

J gene: -
clone size: few
V gene: TRBV20-1
CDR3 protein: CSARAPRGAFGETQYF

J gene: TRBJ2-1
clone size: few
V gene: TRBV6-2/TRBV6-3
CDR3 protein: CASSREGFEQFF

J gene: TRBJ2-3
clone size: -
V gene: TRBV12-3/TRBV12-4
CDR3 protein: CASSLDFLVPERGDPDTQYF

J gene: TRBJ2-1
clone size: -
V gene: TRBV5-1
CDR3 protein: CASSLAGTSGGAVSYNEQFF

J gene: TRBJ2-3
clone size: many
V gene: TRBV5-1
CDR3 protein: CASSLSSTDTQYF

J gene: TRBJ1-4
clone size: -
V gene: TRBV12-3/TRBV12-4
CDR3 protein: CASSLEQSNEKLFF

J gene: TRBJ2-5
clone size: few
V gene: TRBV10-3
CDR3 protein: CAIRDSGGDQETQYF

J gene: TRBJ2-3
clone size: few
V gene: TRBV5-1
CDR3 protein: CASRGGTSTDTQYF

J gene: TRBJ2-1
clone size: -
V gene: TRBV3-1
CDR3 protein: CASSQASTGGQFF

J gene: TRBJ2-5
clone size: -
V gene: TRBV20-1
CDR3 protein: CSAARDGAKTQYF

J gene: TRBJ2-7
clone size: -
V gene: TRBV5-8
CDR3 protein: CASSLGSSGGIGYEQYF

J gene: TRBJ1-4
clone size: -
V gene: TRBV10-3
CDR3 protein: CATDPGLSGQGNVLFF

J gene: TRBJ1-3
clone size: -
V gene: TRBV15
CDR3 protein: CATSIDLTGAGNTIYF

J gene: TRBJ2-3
clone size: -
V gene: TRBV12-3/TRBV12-4
CDR3 protein: CASSPSEDTQYF

J gene: -
clone size: -
V gene: TRBV7-2
CDR3 protein: CASNLVVGGGEQYF

J gene: TRBJ1-3
clone size: -
V gene: TRBV6-5
CDR3 protein: CASSLGRGSGNTIYF

J gene: TRBJ2-2
clone size: few
V gene: TRBV7-3
CDR3 protein: CASSRKGTSVDTGELFF

J gene: TRBJ1-2
clone size: many
V gene: TRBV27
CDR3 protein: CASSSDRGYGYTF

J gene: TRBJ2-3
clone size: many
V gene: TRBV7-3
CDR3 protein: CASSSTSTDTQYF

J gene: TRBJ2-2
clone size: few
V gene: TRBV12-3/TRBV12-4
CDR3 protein: CASSLWGNTGELFF

J gene: TRBJ1-5
clone size: -
V gene: TRBV6-1
CDR3 protein: CASSDGQFMNQPQHF

J gene: TRBJ2-5
clone size: few
V gene: TRBV12-3/TRBV12-4
CDR3 protein: CASSSSGGAFETQYF

J gene: TRBJ2-1
clone size: -
V gene: TRBV20-1
CDR3 protein: CSALRGGRTWDNEQFF

J gene: TRBJ2-7
clone size: -
V gene: TRBV2
CDR3 protein: CASRPFWDPSYEQYF

J gene: TRBJ2-5
clone size: few
V gene: TRBV13
CDR3 protein: CASSLEAREQYF

J gene: TRBJ2-7
clone size: -
V gene: TRBV13
CDR3 protein: CASKETASSYEQYF

J gene: TRBJ2-7
clone size: -
V gene: TRBV25-1
CDR3 protein: CATQTTRSSYEQYF

J gene: TRBJ2-1
clone size: -
V gene: TRBV7-9
CDR3 protein: CASSLAPGRGDYNEQFF

J gene: TRBJ2-7
clone size: -
V gene: TRBV7-6
CDR3 protein: CASSSLAGAYLYEQYF

J gene: TRBJ2-7
clone size: -
V gene: TRBV7-2
CDR3 protein: CASRSGLGGYNEQYF

J gene: TRBJ2-7
clone size: -
V gene: TRBV19
CDR3 protein: CASSIDPTGVWDEQYF

J gene: TRBJ2-6
clone size: -
V gene: TRBV7-2
CDR3 protein: CASSFLRRRASGANVLTF

J gene: TRBJ1-5
clone size: -
V gene: TRBV6-6
CDR3 protein: CASQDRERQPQHF

J gene: TRBJ2-5
clone size: few
V gene: TRBV29-1
CDR3 protein: CSVGQRHQETQYF

J gene: TRBJ2-4
clone size: few
V gene: TRBV4-1
CDR3 protein: CASSQVFGIQYF

J gene: TRBJ2-1
clone size: -
V gene: TRBV12-3/TRBV12-4
CDR3 protein: CAGSFSYEQFF

J gene: TRBJ1-1
clone size: -
V gene: TRBV3-1
CDR3 protein: CASSPPRGQGLEAFF

J gene: TRBJ2-1
clone size: -
V gene: TRBV29-1
CDR3 protein: CSVHRGANEQFF

J gene: TRBJ2-7
clone size: few
V gene: TRBV11-2
CDR3 protein: CASALTGVQSMYEQYF

J gene: TRBJ1-2
clone size: -
V gene: TRBV4-1
CDR3 protein: CASSQMNEIGNGYTF

J gene: TRBJ2-1
clone size: -
V gene: TRBV4-3
CDR3 protein: CASSPPGTGHYNEQFF

J gene: TRBJ2-1
clone size: -
V gene: TRBV5-1
CDR3 protein: CASSSNPTSSYNEQFF

J gene: TRBJ2-7
clone size: once
V gene: TRBV18
CDR3 protein: CASSPGTNAYEQYF

J gene: TRBJ2-7
clone size: few
V gene: TRBV7-9
CDR3 protein: CASSSPGTLQGVQYF

J gene: TRBJ2-3
clone size: -
V gene: TRBV2
CDR3 protein: CASTRDGPDTQYF

J gene: TRBJ1-4
clone size: -
V gene: TRBV5-1
CDR3 protein: CASSFQGYEKLFF

J gene: TRBJ1-2
clone size: -
V gene: TRBV6-1
CDR3 protein: CASSEVASNYGYTF